Listed here are 25 T cell receptor beta chains from one sample, sequenced in a study of vaccination and CD4 T cells after COVID-19. Sample treatment: 10-day PBMC culture with coronavirus spike peptide pools or control peptides (ViraFEST assay). These receptors are not linked to any known antigen. Sequence data for DNA of cultured CD4+ T cells were generated by the Oncomine TCR Beta short-read assay. MiXCR, applied by TCRdb to the PCR reads, yields one record per CDR3 protein. The sample records fewer than 15,000 distinct CDR3 sequences, around 56% being singletons. The material was cultured CD4+ T cells from blood, obtained after SARS-CoV-2 vaccination. The receptor set was obtained from a human donor with COVID-19.

The V call is TRBV6-5, the J call TRBJ1-6; D remains ambiguous. CDR1 MNHEY and CDR2 SVGAGI come from the germline V gene. The CDR3 loop spans 16 amino acids. V was shortened by 4 bases and J by 0 bases, with 10 bases between the two germline ends. CDR3 DNA: TGTGCCAGCAGTTTCACCGGGAACTCCTATAATTCACCCCTCCACTTT. Protein: CASSFTGNSYNSPLHF.

The CDR3 reads CAVGGWETQYF. CDR3 nucleotide sequence: TGTGCCGTTGGAGGGTGGGAGACCCAGTACTTC. This chain connects TRBV19 to TRBJ2-5; tentative D call: TRBD2 (6 bases). The germline V gene has CDR1 LNHDA and CDR2 SQIVND (reference sequence). The CDR3 loop spans 11 amino acids. V lost 11 bases to trimming and J lost 5 bases, with 12 bases between them.

V and J are TRBV7-3 and TRBJ1-1; D is undetermined. This CDR3 comprises 13 residues. The V end was cut by 5 bases, the J end by 1 base, with 8 bases between. The germline gives CDR1 SGHTA, CDR2 FQGTGA. The CDR3 reads CASSPGRNTEAFF. The DNA of the CDR3 is TGTGCCAGCAGCCCGGGGAGGAACACTGAAGCTTTCTTT. Drawing the rest from reference TRBV7-3 and TRBJ1-1, the complete variable domain is GAGVSQTPSNKVTEKGKYVELRCDPISGHTALYWYRQSLGQGPEFLIYFQGTGAADDSGLPNDRFFAVRPEGSVSTLKIQRTERGDSAVYLCASSPGRNTEAFFGQGTRLTVV.

The CDR3: CASSPRTGVGSPLHF. In nucleotides, the CDR3 is TGTGCCAGCAGCCCCCGGACAGGTGTGGGATCACCCCTCCACTTT. The chain carries TRBV7-2 and TRBJ1-6; 7 bases line up with TRBD1. The CDR3 runs to 15 residues. Losses at the gene ends were 5 bases for V and 10 bases for J; bases not matched to a gene: 11. Germline V gene lookup returns CDR1 SGHTA and CDR2 FQGNSA.

This chain's CDR3 is CSARRKLNTEAFF. The CDR3 coding sequence is TGCAGTGCCCGAAGGAAGCTGAACACTGAAGCTTTCTTT. The chain links TRBV20-1 to TRBJ1-1, with no clear D. Germline V CDR1 and CDR2: DFQATT, SNEGSKA (reference sequence). The ends were cut back, 6 bases at V and 0 bases at J, with 11 bases in the middle. CDR3 length equals 13 residues.

The V call is TRBV11-3, the J call TRBJ2-7, with D possibly TRBD1 on 5 matching bases. The germline gives CDR1 SGHNT, CDR2 YENEEA. The V gene lost 4 bases and the J gene lost 12 bases, with 19 bases spanning the gap. The CDR3 sequence is 13 residues long. The CDR3 is CASSYNRSGRRYF. CDR3 nucleotides: TGTGCCAGCAGCTATAACAGGTCGGGTAGGAGGTACTTC.

The CDR3 sequence: CASSARQNDGNQPQHF. CDR3 nucleotides: TGTGCCAGCTCAGCGCGGCAGAATGATGGCAATCAGCCCCAGCATTTT. The chain carries TRBV18 and TRBJ1-5; D gene uncertain. Trimming removed 5 bases at V and 2 bases at J, with 16 bases between. Germline lookup yields CDR1 KGHSH and CDR2 LQKENI. The CDR3 spans 16 residues.

This clonotype was seen a single time. This sequence may be a read error, since a much larger clone differs from it by one base. The conserved phenylalanine or tryptophan is not found at the CDR3 terminus, so this likely reflects a read error. The chain carries TRBV6-1 and TRBJ1-2; D is uncertain. CDR1 and CDR2 from the germline V gene are MNHNS and SASEGT. Between the trimmed V and J ends, which lost 7 bases and 8 bases, there was a span of 23 bases. The CDR3 contains 15 residues. CDR3 bases: TGTGCCAGCACCAAAGGGTCTCGGGCTTCAGGAGGCTACACCCTC. It is translated as CASTKGSRASGGYTL.

This rearrangement joins TRBV7-2 to TRBJ2-2, with 7 positions matching TRBD2. V was pared by 6 bases and J by 5 bases, with 15 bases of the junction left unmatched. This CDR3 contains 17 residues. Germline-derived CDR1 and CDR2 are SGHTA and FQGNSA. CDR3 bases: TGTGCCAGCAGATATGACACGATAGCGGGCCAAACCGGGGAGCTGTTTTTT. This gives the protein CASRYDTIAGQTGELFF.

This chain joins TRBV20-1 and TRBJ1-5, with 7 bases matching TRBD1. CDR1 is DFQATT and CDR2 is SNEGSKA in the germline V gene (reference sequence). V dropped 2 bases and J dropped 7; count of bases not matched to a gene: 8. This CDR3 is 14 amino acids long. The chain's CDR3 is CSARLRGTWQPQHF. Written as DNA, the CDR3 is TGCAGTGCTAGACTCAGGGGGACGTGGCAGCCCCAGCATTTT.

This clonotype was picked up a small number of times. The V and J genes are TRBV20-1 and TRBJ2-7; 7 bases agree with TRBD2. This CDR3 spans 14 amino acids. With V trimmed by 6 bases and J by 1 base, 9 bases remained unmatched. Germline V gene data show CDR1 as DFQATT and CDR2 as SNEGSKA (reference sequence). The CDR3 sequence is CSASRGAGSYEQYF. The CDR3 DNA sequence: TGCAGTGCCAGCAGAGGAGCGGGGTCCTACGAGCAGTACTTC.

The rearrangement uses TRBV4-2 and TRBJ1-3; 7 nucleotides agree with TRBD1. Germline lookup yields CDR1 LGHNA and CDR2 YNFKEQ. The CDR3 is 17 amino acids. After removal of 0 bases from V and 3 bases from J, the junction contained 8 bases not matched to a gene. CDR3 DNA sequence: TGTGCCAGCAGCCAAGATGTGGGCAGGGGGGGTGGAAACACCATATATTTT. Translating it yields CASSQDVGRGGGNTIYF.

In its sample, this clonotype was seen a few times. V gene TRBV5-6 combines with J gene TRBJ1-5, with a weak D call TRBD1 (5 bases). The germline V gene encodes CDR1 SGHDT and CDR2 YYEEEE. This CDR3 contains 17 residues. Trimming stripped 2 bases from V and 2 bases from J, with 17 bases between. CDR3: CASSLQRSGHGNQPQHF. As DNA, the CDR3 is TGTGCCAGCAGCTTACAAAGGTCCGGACATGGCAATCAGCCCCAGCATTTT.

The chain joins TRBV11-2 to TRBJ1-1, with TRBD1 matching over 8 bases. CDR1 SGHAT and CDR2 FQNNGV come from the germline V gene. V shed 5 bases and J 7 bases; nucleotides not matched to a gene: 6. The CDR3 consists of 13 residues. DNA for the CDR3: TGTGCCAGCAGCCCCGCCGGACAGGGTGAAGCTTTCTTT. This translates into CASSPAGQGEAFF.

This clonotype came up a few times. The rearrangement joins TRBV20-1 to TRBJ1-2; TRBD1 agrees at 7 bases. Germline CDR1 reads DFQATT; CDR2 reads SNEGSKA (reference sequence). V shed 5 bases, J shed 6 bases, and the junction held 9 bases outside the gene matches. The CDR3 totals 13 residues. The CDR3 loop reads CSAPGTDLNGYTF. CDR3 bases: TGCAGTGCTCCCGGGACAGACCTAAATGGCTACACCTTC.

The sample holds one count of this clonotype. The CDR3: CATSENIQGLETQYF. The CDR3 DNA sequence: TGTGCCACCAGTGAGAACATACAGGGGTTGGAGACCCAGTACTTC. The chain joins TRBV24-1 to TRBJ2-5; 7 bases fit TRBD1. Germline lookup yields CDR1 KGHDR and CDR2 SFDVKD. The CDR3 loop spans 15 amino acids. The V and J ends lost 4 bases and 5 bases, in that order; junction bases with no gene match: 9.

The rearrangement joins TRBV6-1 to TRBJ2-2, with D unclear. In germline, CDR1 is MNHNS, CDR2 SASEGT. Trimming removed 7 bases at V and 8 bases at J, with 11 bases between. This CDR3 comprises 12 residues. The CDR3 DNA reads as TGTGCCAGCACCGAAGACCCTGGGGAGCTGTTTTTT. Translation: CASTEDPGELFF.

This clonotype was counted a few times. This chain connects TRBV7-2 to TRBJ2-2, with D unclear. V was cut by 2 bases and J by 10 bases, with 14 bases left in between. Germline V gene sequence: CDR1 SGHTA, CDR2 FQGNSA. The CDR3 is 14 residues long. The CDR3 sequence is CASSLNQKGSELFF. In nucleotides, the CDR3 is TGTGCCAGCAGCTTAAACCAGAAAGGATCGGAGCTGTTTTTT.

The J gene is TRBJ2-7, the V gene TRBV6-1, with 10 nucleotides matching TRBD1. CDR1 MNHNS and CDR2 SASEGT come from the germline V gene. The ends lost 7 bases at V and 0 bases at J; junction bases unmatched: 3. The CDR3 totals 14 residues. The CDR3 loop is CASKDRGSSYEQYF. The CDR3 DNA is TGTGCCAGCAAGGACAGGGGGAGCTCCTACGAGCAGTACTTC.

The gene calls are TRBV11-2 and TRBJ1-6, with D hard to call. CDR1 is SGHAT and CDR2 is FQNNGV in the germline V gene. V was cut by 4 bases and J by 7 bases, with 17 bases left in between. CDR3 size: 16 residues. The CDR3: CASSSEVGRLNSPLHF. The CDR3 DNA is TGTGCCAGCAGCTCGGAGGTTGGGCGGTTAAATTCACCCCTCCACTTT.

V is TRBV27 and J is TRBJ2-2; D is possibly TRBD1 (6 bases). The CDR3 has 16 amino acids. V lost 4 bases and J lost 8, with 20 bases in between. CDR1 MNHEY and CDR2 SMNVEV come from the germline V gene (reference sequence). This CDR3 reads CASSSLPVQGWGELFF. The CDR3 DNA sequence: TGTGCCAGCAGTTCGCTTCCTGTACAGGGATGGGGGGAGCTGTTTTTT.

The chain uses TRBV19 and TRBJ2-7; 11 bases agree with TRBD1. J was trimmed by 4 bases and V by 0 bases; bases with no gene match: 11. The germline V gene encodes CDR1 LNHDA and CDR2 SQIVND (reference sequence). This CDR3 is built from 18 residues. Here the CDR3 DNA reads TGTGCCAGTAGTATAGATCCGCCGGGACAGGGGGGTAGGTACGAGCAGTACTTC. It translates to CASSIDPPGQGGRYEQYF.

V gene TRBV7-2 combines with J gene TRBJ1-5; 7 positions match TRBD1. Per the germline V gene, CDR1 is SGHTA and CDR2 is FQGNSA. This CDR3 contains 15 residues. Trimming at V came to 5 bases and at J to 1 base, leaving 5 bases not matched to a gene. The CDR3 here is CASSPTGASNQPQHF. CDR3 nucleotides: TGTGCCAGCAGCCCCACAGGGGCGAGCAATCAGCCCCAGCATTTT.

V and J are TRBV5-1 and TRBJ1-6, with unresolved D. Trimming left V 1 base short and J 8 bases short, with 7 bases between. CDR3 length equals 13 residues. Germline lookup yields CDR1 SGHRS and CDR2 YFSETQ. The DNA of the CDR3 is TGCGCCAGCAGCTTGACGGCCGATTCACCCCTCCACTTT. This codes for CASSLTADSPLHF.

This clonotype showed up just a few times. This chain joins TRBV6-5 and TRBJ1-2; 8 bases align to TRBD1. Per germline, CDR1 MNHEY and CDR2 SVGAGI. CDR3 length: 17 amino acids. J was trimmed by 2 bases and V by 0 bases; bases with no gene match: 8. CDR3 loop: CASSYSISGTGNYGYTF. CDR3 bases: TGTGCCAGCAGTTACTCGATATCCGGGACAGGAAACTATGGCTACACCTTC.